Sequencing of this T cell receptor (beta chain) was carried out in a study of T cells in Graves' hyperthyroidism and ophthalmopathy. Germline V gives CDR1 SQVTM, CDR2 ANQGSEA. The CDR3 totals 13 residues. Trimming took 6 bases from V and 6 from J, leaving 14 bases between them. Amplification yielded TCR beta CDR3 regions, with RNA transcripts as the source. Initially, a first-round RT-PCR of the TCR CDR3 employed the HTBI primer set. MiXCR was run by TCRdb on the multiplex PCR reads, yielding one entry per CDR3 protein. The sample carries 330,000 or so distinct CDR3 sequences, roughly a fifth recorded once. Patients with ophthalmopathy all had a Clinical Activity Score of at least 3, a NOSPECS grade of at least 4 and duration under 3 months. A roughly 9.1 ml volume of fresh peripheral blood provided the PBMCs.

V and J are TRBV29-1 and TRBJ2-2; D assignment may be TRBD1 or TRBD2 (5 bases each). Sequencing was done on a sample of blood. The TCR sequence derives from a man aged 50-59 years with Graves' ophthalmopathy. CDR3 bases: TGCAGCGTCTCACCCGGGACGCCCGGGGAGCTGTTTTTT. Translating it yields CSVSPGTPGELFF.